Listed below are T cell receptor beta chains from one sample, sequenced in a study of T cell responses to AZD1222 COVID-19 vaccine. Assay used: immunoSEQ multiplex PCR; TCRdb lists only in-frame clones, some missing. The sample contains 150,000 to 200,000 clones, about 90% of which appear only once. The sample was peripheral blood, taken 28 days after the second AZD1222 dose. The receptor set was obtained from an adult who received the AZD1222 COVID-19 vaccine. The CDR3 runs from the conserved cysteine through the conserved F or W. D genes are given only for firm matches. Rows may omit the clone size; those that give it use once, few, many or a size class.

>TRBJ2-1|NA|NA|TRBV7-9
CASSLGLGGNEQFF
TGTGCCAGCAGCCTCGGGCTAGGGGGCAATGAGCAGTTCTTC
>TRBJ2-7|NA|NA|TRBV16
CASSQSRTVNYEQYF
TGTGCCAGCAGCCAATCCCGGACTGTAAACTACGAGCAGTACTTC
>TRBJ2-3|NA|TRBD1|TRBV28
CASSLPTGTDTQYF
TGTGCCAGCAGTTTACCGACAGGGACGGATACGCAGTATTTT
>TRBJ1-1|NA|NA|TRBV30
CAWSVLGGNTEAFF
TGTGCCTGGAGTGTACTGGGGGGGAACACTGAAGCTTTCTTT
>TRBJ1-1|NA|NA|TRBV4-2
CASSQDRGEAFF
TGTGCCAGCAGCCAAGACCGGGGAGAAGCTTTCTTT
>TRBJ1-4|NA|NA|TRBV2
CASSGAEEKLFF
TGTGCCAGCAGTGGGGCAGAAGAAAAACTGTTTTTT
>TRBJ1-5|once|NA|TRBV7-9
CASSRRGSEQPQHF
TGTGCCAGCAGCCGACGGGGGTCTGAACAGCCCCAGCATTTT
>TRBJ2-7|NA|NA|TRBV6-2/TRBV6-3
CASSPWRDGPYEQYF
TGTGCCAGCAGTCCCTGGCGGGATGGACCCTACGAGCAGTACTTC
>TRBJ1-5|NA|NA|TRBV10-2
CASSERRISNQPQHF
TGCGCCAGCAGTGAGAGACGGATTAGCAATCAGCCCCAGCATTTT
>TRBJ2-3|NA|NA|TRBV10-2
CASRPSNTDTQYF
TGCGCCAGCCGACCGAGCAACACAGATACGCAGTATTTT
>TRBJ2-7|few|NA|TRBV10-1
CASSAADGEQYF
TGCGCCAGCAGTGCGGCAGATGGCGAGCAGTACTTC
>TRBJ1-1|NA|NA|TRBV9
CASSVEGQGPTSEAFF
TGTGCCAGCAGCGTAGAGGGACAAGGGCCCACATCTGAAGCTTTCTTT
>TRBJ1-2|few|NA|TRBV28
CASRQGDYGYTF
TGTGCCAGCAGACAGGGTGACTATGGCTACACCTTC
>TRBJ1-6|NA|NA|TRBV28
CASSLPGKDNSPLHF
TGTGCCAGCAGTTTACCGGGGAAGGATAATTCACCCCTCCACTTT
>TRBJ2-1|NA|TRBD1|TRBV10-2
CASNGQGPYNEQFF
TGCGCCAGCAATGGACAGGGACCCTACAATGAGCAGTTCTTC
>TRBJ1-2|NA|NA|TRBV3-1/TRBV3-2
CASSHGVYGYTF
TGTGCCAGCAGCCACGGAGTGTATGGCTACACCTTC
>TRBJ2-1|NA|TRBD2|TRBV6-5
CASSRGGTRYNEQFF
TGTGCCAGCAGCCGGGGAGGGACTAGGTACAATGAGCAGTTCTTC
>TRBJ1-6|NA|NA|TRBV6-2/TRBV6-3
CASSRSTPYNSPLHF
TGTGCCAGCAGCCGATCCACTCCCTATAATTCACCCCTCCACTTT
>TRBJ2-3|NA|TRBD2|TRBV10-1
CASSAAGGSTDTQYF
TGCGCCAGCAGTGCCGCGGGGGGGAGCACAGATACGCAGTATTTT
>TRBJ1-5|once|TRBD1|TRBV7-8
CASSQVQGPNQPQHF
TGTGCCAGCAGCCAAGTACAGGGGCCGAATCAGCCCCAGCATTTT
>TRBJ1-3|NA|TRBD1|TRBV4-1
CASSQDLGQGLTGNTIYF
TGCGCCAGCAGCCAAGATCTAGGACAGGGGCTAACAGGAAACACCATATATTTT
>TRBJ2-7|few|NA|TRBV25-1
CASRGSYEQYF
TGTGCCAGTCGAGGCTCCTACGAGCAGTACTTC
>TRBJ1-5|NA|NA|TRBV18
CASSRGTATNQPQHF
TGTGCCAGCTCACGAGGGACGGCGACAAATCAGCCCCAGCATTTT
>TRBJ1-3|NA|NA|TRBV28
CASIGEYSGNTIYF
TGTGCCAGCATCGGGGAGTACTCTGGAAACACCATATATTTT
>TRBJ1-2|NA|TRBD1|TRBV18
CASSPPETGTGNGYTF
TGTGCCAGCTCACCACCTGAAACTGGGACAGGGAATGGCTACACCTTC
>TRBJ1-2|NA|NA|TRBV5-6
CASSHRSANYGYTF
TGTGCCAGCAGCCACAGGAGTGCTAACTATGGCTACACCTTC
>TRBJ1-3|few|NA|TRBV5-1
CASSFIGSGNTIYF
TGCGCCAGCAGCTTTATCGGATCTGGAAACACCATATATTTT
>TRBJ2-7|NA|NA|TRBV28
CASRGVHITQSYEQYF
TGTGCCAGCAGAGGGGTCCACATCACGCAATCCTACGAGCAGTACTTC
>TRBJ1-3|once|NA|TRBV6-5
CASSYQWGAVGNTIYF
TGTGCCAGCAGTTACCAATGGGGGGCGGTTGGAAACACCATATATTTT
>TRBJ2-7|NA|NA|TRBV19
CASSIESPGSRGYEQYF
TGTGCCAGTAGTATAGAATCCCCCGGGTCTAGGGGATACGAGCAGTACTTC
>TRBJ1-1|NA|NA|TRBV7-8
CASSQVGVWNTEAFF
TGTGCCAGCAGCCAGGTGGGGGTTTGGAACACTGAAGCTTTCTTT
>TRBJ1-1|few|NA|TRBV30
CAGGKGGLNTEAFF
TGTGCCGGCGGAAAGGGAGGCCTGAACACTGAAGCTTTCTTT
>TRBJ1-5|once|TRBD1|TRBV6-5
CASSQTTGVDQPQHF
TGTGCCAGCAGCCAAACGACAGGGGTGGATCAGCCCCAGCATTTT
>TRBJ2-5|NA|NA|TRBV20-1
CSARESKTQYF
TGCAGTGCTAGAGAATCGAAGACCCAGTACTTC
>TRBJ1-5|NA|NA|TRBV2
CASRGPGLNQPQHF
TGTGCCAGCAGGGGCCCGGGCCTAAATCAGCCCCAGCATTTT
>TRBJ1-2|NA|NA|TRBV5-1
CASSPVPQGLDGYTF
TGCGCCAGCAGCCCCGTCCCTCAGGGATTGGATGGCTACACCTTC
>TRBJ1-2|NA|NA|TRBV20-1
CSASGVVGYTF
TGCAGTGCCTCAGGGGTTGTTGGCTACACCTTC
>TRBJ2-1|NA|TRBD2|TRBV28
CASLLAGGRSSYNEQFF
TGTGCCAGCCTACTAGCGGGAGGCCGTAGCTCCTACAATGAGCAGTTCTTC
>TRBJ2-7|NA|TRBD1|TRBV28
CASSSPGQGSYEQYF
TGTGCCAGCAGTTCCCCCGGACAGGGCTCCTACGAGCAGTACTTC
>TRBJ1-1|NA|NA|TRBV5-1
CASSLADDIVSEAFF
TGCGCCAGCAGCTTGGCGGACGATATCGTCTCTGAAGCTTTCTTT
>TRBJ2-4|NA|NA|TRBV7-9
CASSLNGVRAVF
TGTGCCAGCAGCTTGAACGGGGTCAGGGCCGTCTTC
>TRBJ1-2|NA|NA|TRBV19
CASSAVRDNSYGYTF
TGTGCCAGTAGCGCGGTCCGGGACAATAGCTATGGCTACACCTTC
>TRBJ2-7|NA|NA|TRBV5-1
CASSLARPEVEEQYF
TGCGCCAGCAGCTTGGCCAGGCCAGAGGTGGAAGAGCAGTACTTC
>TRBJ2-7|few|NA|TRBV7-9
CASSPIIPYEQYF
TGTGCCAGCAGCCCCATCATCCCCTACGAGCAGTACTTC
>TRBJ2-2|NA|NA|TRBV30
CAWRRTDDTGELFF
TGTGCCTGGAGAAGGACAGATGACACCGGGGAGCTGTTTTTT